The 13 T cell receptor beta chains below were found in one sample sequenced in a study of cytotoxic CD8 clonotypes in ibrutinib-treated CLL. Some clones are missing from TCRdb's copy, which holds only in-frame ones; the method was immunoSEQ multiplex PCR. The profile shows about 140,000 clones, 77% of them singletons. Sample: PBMCs, taken after 12 months of ibrutinib treatment. The receptors here all came from a human donor with chronic lymphocytic leukemia.

Concerning this clone itself: At the DNA level, this CDR3 is encoded by other sequences in the same sample as well. V gene TRBV19 combines with J gene TRBJ2-3; TRBD2 agrees at 8 bases. The germline V gene has CDR1 LNHDA and CDR2 SQIVND (reference sequence). The CDR3 is made up of 15 amino acids. The trim removed 3 bases at V and 4 bases at J, leaving 6 bases unmatched. CDR3 loop: CASSIGAGVADTQYF. CDR3 DNA sequence: TGTGCCAGTAGTATCGGAGCGGGAGTAGCAGATACGCAGTATTTT.

The gene calls are TRBV7-9 and TRBJ1-2; TRBD1 matches at 7 bases. Germline V CDR1 and CDR2: SEHNR, FQNEAQ (reference sequence). The length of the CDR3 is 14 residues. V dropped 2 bases and J dropped 8; count of bases not matched to a gene: 8. CDR3 coding DNA: TGTGCCAGCAGCTTATCAGACAGGGAAGGGGGCTACACCTTC. Translation gives CASSLSDREGGYTF.

The chain links TRBV14 to TRBJ2-2, with D perhaps matching TRBD1 (6 bases). The CDR3 totals 14 residues. Looked up from germline, CDR1 is SGHDN and CDR2 is FVKESK. Trimming removed 4 bases at V and 6 bases at J, with 12 bases between. The CDR3 loop reads CASSPLGGAGELFF. In nucleotides, the CDR3 is TGTGCCAGCAGCCCCTTAGGGGGAGCCGGGGAGCTGTTTTTT.

The chain employs TRBV4-1 and TRBJ1-5; D uncertain. The V gene's germline CDR1 is MGHRA and CDR2 YSYEKL. V lost 3 bases to trimming and J lost 3 bases, with 12 bases between them. This CDR3 spans 15 amino acids. The CDR3 DNA sequence: TGCGCCAGCAGCCAGGGCCGGGCCCCCAATCAGCCCCAGCATTTT. This translates into CASSQGRAPNQPQHF.

The CDR3 bases are TGTGCCAGCAGCTTAGGGGCATCCCAAGAGACCCAGTACTTC. Its translation is CASSLGASQETQYF. This chain links TRBV7-8 with TRBJ2-5, with D uncertain. CDR3 length equals 14 residues. Trimming pared 1 base from V and 1 base from J, leaving 7 bases between. Germline assignment: CDR1 SGHVS and CDR2 FQNEAQ.

V usage is TRBV5-1 and J usage is TRBJ2-5; D ambiguous. This CDR3 comprises 12 residues. V was clipped by 0 bases and J by 0 bases, with 0 bases between them. Germline CDR1 and CDR2: SGHRS and YFSETQ. CDR3 nucleotides: TGCGCCAGCAGCTTGGACCAAGAGACCCAGTACTTC. Translation gives CASSLDQETQYF.

The CDR3: CASEAGGGTDTQYF. CDR3 DNA sequence: TGCGCCAGCGAAGCGGGAGGTGGAACAGATACGCAGTATTTT. The genes are TRBV5-1 and TRBJ2-3, with TRBD2 matching over 9 bases. Per germline, CDR1 SGHRS and CDR2 YFSETQ. The V and J ends lost 7 bases and 3 bases, in that order; junction bases with no gene match: 6. This CDR3 is built from 14 residues.

The chain combines TRBV7-3 with TRBJ2-3; 7 bases are shared with TRBD2. Germline assignment: CDR1 SGHTA and CDR2 FQGTGA. This CDR3 contains 16 residues. Losses at the gene ends were 5 bases for V and 5 bases for J; bases not matched to a gene: 13. The CDR3 sequence: CASSPRLALNGDTQYF. Written as DNA, the CDR3 is TGTGCCAGCAGCCCCAGACTAGCCTTAAATGGAGATACGCAGTATTTT.

The CDR3 here is CASSLTRAATYEQYF. The CDR3 nucleotides are TGTGCCAGCAGCTTAACGAGGGCAGCAACCTACGAGCAGTACTTC. The J gene is TRBJ2-7, the V gene TRBV7-3; TRBD2 is a possible D gene (5 bases). The germline V gene encodes CDR1 SGHTA and CDR2 FQGTGA. Trimming cost V 0 bases and J 2 bases, with 11 bases left between them. This CDR3 region has 15 residues.

This chain uses TRBV28 with TRBJ2-7; tentative D call: TRBD2 (6 bases). V lost 6 bases, J lost 2 bases, and 20 bases lay in between. Germline assignment: CDR1 MDHEN and CDR2 SYDVKM. This CDR3 has 16 residues. The CDR3 nucleotides read TGTGCCAGCAGGGAACCGGGGCGGGACGGAGCCTACGAGCAGTACTTC. Residues: CASREPGRDGAYEQYF. Full variable domain (remainder filled in from reference TRBV28 and TRBJ2-7): DVKVTQSSRYLVKRTGEKVFLECVQDMDHENMFWYRQDPGLGLRLIYFSYDVKMKEKGDIPEGYSVSREKKERFSLILESASTNQTSMYLCASREPGRDGAYEQYFGPGTRLTVT.

The chain links TRBV7-9 to TRBJ1-1, with D perhaps matching TRBD1 (6 bases). The CDR3 extends over 13 amino acids. Trimming cost V 5 bases and J 1 base, with 8 bases left between them. Per the germline V gene, CDR1 is SEHNR and CDR2 is FQNEAQ (reference sequence). CDR3 coding DNA: TGTGCCAGCAGCGTACAGGGGAACACTGAAGCTTTCTTT. Amino acids: CASSVQGNTEAFF.

The chain has TRBV7-6 and TRBJ2-5; the D is unclear. V was pared by 5 bases and J by 3 bases, with 10 bases between. CDR1 is SGHVS and CDR2 is FNYEAQ in the germline V gene. The CDR3 is made up of 13 amino acids. CDR3 protein: CASSIRVEETQYF. As DNA, the CDR3 is TGTGCCAGCAGCATCCGGGTCGAAGAGACCCAGTACTTC.

The chain is built from TRBV6-1 and TRBJ2-1; tentative D call: TRBD2 (7 bases). CDR1 and CDR2 from the germline V gene are MNHNS and SASEGT. The CDR3 extends over 15 amino acids. Between the trimmed V and J ends, which lost 4 bases and 5 bases, there was a span of 15 bases. CDR3 sequence: CASSVLGGADNEQFF. The CDR3 DNA reads as TGTGCCAGCAGTGTATTGGGGGGGGCGGACAATGAGCAGTTCTTC.